A selection of T cell receptor beta chains follows, all from one sample in a study of blood T cell repertoires in COVID-19. This table comes from immunoSEQ multiplex PCR, and its TCRdb copy is limited to in-frame clones, with some not included. The sample lists some 320,000 clones; 85% were seen once. The sequenced sample consisted of PBMCs or T cells enriched from blood (not recorded which). These receptors came from a woman in her 30s who had been exposed to COVID-19. Each CDR3 is given with its conserved first and last residue. The D gene is left open where the match is weak. The size of a clone is reported for some rows only, either as once, few or many, or as a class for expanded clones.

j_gene: TRBJ2-7
v_gene: TRBV28
abundance: .
d_gene: .
CDR3nt: TGTGCCAGCAGTTTGGGCAGAAAGACCGAGCAGTACTTC
CDR3aa: CASSLGRKTEQYF

j_gene: TRBJ2-5
v_gene: TRBV9
abundance: .
d_gene: TRBD2
CDR3nt: TGTGCCAGCAGCGTCAATAGCGGGGCACAAGAGACCCAGTACTTC
CDR3aa: CASSVNSGAQETQYF

j_gene: TRBJ1-2
v_gene: TRBV28
abundance: .
d_gene: .
CDR3nt: TGTGCCAGCAGTTCGTACAGGGTTAACTATGGCTACACCTTC
CDR3aa: CASSSYRVNYGYTF

j_gene: TRBJ2-2
v_gene: TRBV25-1
abundance: .
d_gene: .
CDR3nt: TGTGCCAGCAGTGAAAATACAGTTACGAACACCGGGGAGCTGTTTTTT
CDR3aa: CASSENTVTNTGELFF

j_gene: TRBJ2-3
v_gene: TRBV4-3
abundance: .
d_gene: TRBD2
CDR3nt: TGCGCCAGCAGTCAAGCGGGGGGGCGGGATACGCAGTATTTT
CDR3aa: CASSQAGGRDTQYF

j_gene: TRBJ1-2
v_gene: TRBV19
abundance: .
d_gene: .
CDR3nt: TGTGCCAGTAGTAAGGGGCGTGGGTCGGACTATGGCTACACCTTC
CDR3aa: CASSKGRGSDYGYTF

j_gene: TRBJ2-5
v_gene: TRBV9
abundance: .
d_gene: .
CDR3nt: TGTGCCAGCAGCCGGGACTCTGGGAAGACCCAGTACTTC
CDR3aa: CASSRDSGKTQYF

j_gene: TRBJ1-5
v_gene: TRBV6-2/TRBV6-3
abundance: .
d_gene: .
CDR3nt: TGTGCCAGCAGCCCGTCTCCTTTGGACAGACCTACCTCCCAGCATTTT
CDR3aa: CASSPSPLDRPTSQHF

j_gene: TRBJ2-3
v_gene: TRBV18
abundance: .
d_gene: TRBD2
CDR3nt: TGTGCCAGCTCCTCCCCACCTAGCGGGAGTGCAGATACGCAGTATTTT
CDR3aa: CASSSPPSGSADTQYF

j_gene: TRBJ1-4
v_gene: TRBV5-1
abundance: .
d_gene: .
CDR3nt: TGCGCCAGTCGGAGGGTAGGGGCCCAGGAAAAACTGTTTTTT
CDR3aa: CASRRVGAQEKLFF

j_gene: TRBJ2-7
v_gene: TRBV3-1/TRBV3-2
abundance: .
d_gene: TRBD2
CDR3nt: TGTGCCAGCAGCTCCCAAGCGGGAGATGTGGGCGAGCAGTACTTC
CDR3aa: CASSSQAGDVGEQYF

j_gene: TRBJ1-2
v_gene: TRBV6-5
abundance: .
d_gene: TRBD1
CDR3nt: TGTGCCAGCAGTTACAGGGGGCGAGACTATGGCTACACCTTC
CDR3aa: CASSYRGRDYGYTF

j_gene: TRBJ1-6
v_gene: TRBV19
abundance: .
d_gene: TRBD1
CDR3nt: TGTGCCAGTAGTGGAATAACAGGGGGCGAGACACCCCTCCACTTT
CDR3aa: CASSGITGGETPLHF

j_gene: TRBJ2-1
v_gene: TRBV7-3
abundance: .
d_gene: .
CDR3nt: TGTGCCAGCAGCTTTATTGCGGCCTCCTACAATGAGCAGTTCTTC
CDR3aa: CASSFIAASYNEQFF

j_gene: TRBJ2-7
v_gene: TRBV6-1
abundance: .
d_gene: TRBD1
CDR3nt: TGTGCCAGCAGTGTAACCGACAGGGGGCCAGGAGATTTTATCTACGAGCAGTACTTC
CDR3aa: CASSVTDRGPGDFIYEQYF

j_gene: TRBJ1-1
v_gene: TRBV28
abundance: .
d_gene: .
CDR3nt: TGTGCCAGCAGGAATTCATTTTCAGGGGCCACTGAAGCTTTCTTT
CDR3aa: CASRNSFSGATEAFF

j_gene: TRBJ2-7
v_gene: TRBV11-3
abundance: .
d_gene: TRBD1
CDR3nt: TGTGCCAGCAGCCCTTACAGGGGAGATCTCCACGAGCAGTACTTC
CDR3aa: CASSPYRGDLHEQYF

j_gene: TRBJ2-6
v_gene: TRBV10-2
abundance: .
d_gene: .
CDR3nt: TGCGCCAGCAGTGCAGGGGCTGCTGGGGCCAACGTCCTGACTTTC
CDR3aa: CASSAGAAGANVLTF

j_gene: TRBJ1-1
v_gene: TRBV5-1
abundance: .
d_gene: .
CDR3nt: TGCGCCAGCAGCTTGGCAGGGGAGAGGGTGAACACTGAAGCTTTCTTT
CDR3aa: CASSLAGERVNTEAFF

j_gene: TRBJ2-3
v_gene: TRBV30
abundance: few
d_gene: .
CDR3nt: TGTGCCTGGAGTTGGCAGTTAAAATACACAGATACGCAGTATTTT
CDR3aa: CAWSWQLKYTDTQYF

j_gene: TRBJ1-1
v_gene: TRBV30
abundance: once
d_gene: .
CDR3nt: TGTGCCTGGAGTGCCAGGGAGAACACTGAAGCTTTCTTT
CDR3aa: CAWSARENTEAFF

j_gene: TRBJ1-2
v_gene: TRBV28
abundance: once
d_gene: TRBD1
CDR3nt: TGTGCCAGCAGTTTTGGACAGGACATCTATGGCTACACCTTC
CDR3aa: CASSFGQDIYGYTF

j_gene: TRBJ2-3
v_gene: TRBV19
abundance: once
d_gene: .
CDR3nt: TGTGCCAGTAGTATAGAGAGACAGCCAAGCACAGATACGCAGTATTTT
CDR3aa: CASSIERQPSTDTQYF

j_gene: TRBJ2-5
v_gene: TRBV10-1
abundance: .
d_gene: .
CDR3nt: TGCGCCAGCAGTGAGCCAGGGTATGAGACCCAGTACTTC
CDR3aa: CASSEPGYETQYF

j_gene: TRBJ2-5
v_gene: TRBV19
abundance: .
d_gene: .
CDR3nt: TGTGCCAGTAGTCCTAACTCCCGGTTGGTCCAAGAGACCCAGTACTTC
CDR3aa: CASSPNSRLVQETQYF

j_gene: TRBJ2-7
v_gene: TRBV7-6
abundance: few
d_gene: .
CDR3nt: TGTGCCAGCAGCTTAATCCCCGGAAGCGTCGAGCAGTACTTC
CDR3aa: CASSLIPGSVEQYF

j_gene: TRBJ2-1
v_gene: TRBV6-6
abundance: once
d_gene: TRBD1
CDR3nt: TGTGCCAGCAGTCCCCGGACAGGGATCCTCAATGAGCAGTTCTTC
CDR3aa: CASSPRTGILNEQFF

j_gene: TRBJ1-5
v_gene: TRBV28
abundance: .
d_gene: TRBD1
CDR3nt: TGTGCCAGTAGTCTCTCGGGACAGGGGAAATCGCCCCAGCATTTT
CDR3aa: CASSLSGQGKSPQHF

j_gene: TRBJ1-5
v_gene: TRBV19
abundance: few
d_gene: .
CDR3nt: TGTGCCAGTAGTATCGGACAGAACAATCAGCCCCAGCATTTT
CDR3aa: CASSIGQNNQPQHF

j_gene: TRBJ2-1
v_gene: TRBV7-3
abundance: .
d_gene: TRBD1
CDR3nt: TGTGCCAGCAGCTTAGATAGGGGGCGGTACAATGAGCAGTTCTTC
CDR3aa: CASSLDRGRYNEQFF

j_gene: TRBJ2-7
v_gene: TRBV28
abundance: .
d_gene: TRBD2
CDR3nt: TGTGCCAGCAGTTTAGGACCCCCGGGAGTAGCGGGGGCCTACGAGCAGTACTTC
CDR3aa: CASSLGPPGVAGAYEQYF

j_gene: TRBJ1-1
v_gene: TRBV19
abundance: .
d_gene: .
CDR3nt: TGTGCCAGTAGTCCCAATACGGGGAACACTGAAGCTTTCTTT
CDR3aa: CASSPNTGNTEAFF

j_gene: TRBJ1-4
v_gene: TRBV20-1
abundance: .
d_gene: .
CDR3nt: TGCAGTGCTATAGCGTGGGAAAAACTGTTTTTT
CDR3aa: CSAIAWEKLFF

j_gene: TRBJ2-5
v_gene: TRBV11-2
abundance: .
d_gene: .
CDR3nt: TGTGCCAGCAGCTTACTGAGCGGACGAGAGACCCAGTACTTC
CDR3aa: CASSLLSGRETQYF

j_gene: TRBJ1-2
v_gene: TRBV6-5
abundance: .
d_gene: .
CDR3nt: TGTGCCAGCAGTTTCGACCAGGGGATAGATGGCTACACCTTC
CDR3aa: CASSFDQGIDGYTF

j_gene: TRBJ2-7
v_gene: TRBV27
abundance: .
d_gene: TRBD1
CDR3nt: TGTGCCAGCAGTTTCGGGACAGGGTACGAGCAGTACTTC
CDR3aa: CASSFGTGYEQYF

j_gene: TRBJ1-6
v_gene: TRBV19
abundance: .
d_gene: TRBD1
CDR3nt: TGTGCCAGTACCCCCCCGGGACAGGGTACCTCACCCCTCCACTTT
CDR3aa: CASTPPGQGTSPLHF

j_gene: TRBJ2-1
v_gene: TRBV6-5
abundance: .
d_gene: TRBD2
CDR3nt: TGTGCCAGCAGCAACCTACAGCGGGATTACAATGAGCAGTTCTTC
CDR3aa: CASSNLQRDYNEQFF

j_gene: TRBJ1-4
v_gene: TRBV27
abundance: once
d_gene: .
CDR3nt: TGTGCCAGCAGCAAGGGGACTAATGAAAAACTGTTTTTT
CDR3aa: CASSKGTNEKLFF

j_gene: TRBJ2-1
v_gene: TRBV3-1/TRBV3-2
abundance: .
d_gene: TRBD1
CDR3nt: TGTGCCAGCAGCCAAGGCAAGGGGGCGTACAATGAGCAGTTCTTC
CDR3aa: CASSQGKGAYNEQFF

j_gene: TRBJ2-7
v_gene: TRBV27
abundance: .
d_gene: .
CDR3nt: TGTGCCAGCAGCCGATGGACAGCGAGGGAGCAGTACTTC
CDR3aa: CASSRWTAREQYF

j_gene: TRBJ2-3
v_gene: TRBV7-6
abundance: .
d_gene: .
CDR3nt: TGTGCCAGCAGCCCGGGAACCTACACAGATACGCAGTATTTT
CDR3aa: CASSPGTYTDTQYF

j_gene: TRBJ2-2
v_gene: TRBV7-9
abundance: .
d_gene: TRBD1
CDR3nt: TGTGCCAGCAGCTTAGCGCTGACAGGGGGTCACGGGGAGCTGTTTTTT
CDR3aa: CASSLALTGGHGELFF

j_gene: TRBJ2-1
v_gene: TRBV29-1
abundance: .
d_gene: .
CDR3nt: TGCAGCGTTAAGGACAGACTCTCCTACAATGAGCAGTTCTTC
CDR3aa: CSVKDRLSYNEQFF

j_gene: TRBJ2-1
v_gene: TRBV7-8
abundance: .
d_gene: TRBD2
CDR3nt: TGTGCCAGCAGCCCGGAGCGGGGGTTCAATGAGCAGTTCTTC
CDR3aa: CASSPERGFNEQFF

j_gene: TRBJ1-1
v_gene: TRBV11-3
abundance: .
d_gene: TRBD1
CDR3nt: TGTGCCAGCAGCTCGGGACAGCCCAACACTGAAGCTTTCTTT
CDR3aa: CASSSGQPNTEAFF

j_gene: TRBJ2-5
v_gene: TRBV27
abundance: .
d_gene: TRBD2
CDR3nt: TGTGCCAGCAGTATGAGACTAGCGGGTACCCAAGAGACCCAGTACTTC
CDR3aa: CASSMRLAGTQETQYF

j_gene: TRBJ1-5
v_gene: TRBV19
abundance: .
d_gene: .
CDR3nt: TGTGCCAGTAACCTGGTGGGCTATAGCAATCAGCCCCAGCATTTT
CDR3aa: CASNLVGYSNQPQHF

j_gene: TRBJ1-1
v_gene: TRBV19
abundance: once
d_gene: .
CDR3nt: TGTGCCAGTAGTAATCTAGGGAACACTGAAGCTTTCTTT
CDR3aa: CASSNLGNTEAFF

j_gene: TRBJ1-2
v_gene: TRBV7-9
abundance: .
d_gene: .
CDR3nt: TGTGCCAGCAGCAACCTGAGGGACTACACCTTC
CDR3aa: CASSNLRDYTF

j_gene: TRBJ2-5
v_gene: TRBV24-1
abundance: .
d_gene: TRBD2
CDR3nt: TGTGCCACCAGTGATTTCAGGACTAGCGGGTACCAAGAGACCCAGTACTTC
CDR3aa: CATSDFRTSGYQETQYF

j_gene: TRBJ2-2
v_gene: TRBV29-1
abundance: few
d_gene: TRBD1
CDR3nt: TGCAGCGCAATTACGGCCGGGACAGGGTTGGGCGGGGAGCTGTTTTTT
CDR3aa: CSAITAGTGLGGELFF

j_gene: TRBJ2-7
v_gene: TRBV3-1/TRBV3-2
abundance: .
d_gene: TRBD2
CDR3nt: TGTGCCAGCAGCCCTAGCGGGAGCAGCGAGCAGTACTTC
CDR3aa: CASSPSGSSEQYF

j_gene: TRBJ1-2
v_gene: TRBV7-9
abundance: .
d_gene: .
CDR3nt: TGTGCCAGCAGCTTAGTTAGCGGGAACTATGGCTACACCTTC
CDR3aa: CASSLVSGNYGYTF

j_gene: TRBJ2-3
v_gene: TRBV25-1
abundance: .
d_gene: .
CDR3nt: TGTGCCAGCAGTGACGGCGGAGATACGCAGTATTTT
CDR3aa: CASSDGGDTQYF

j_gene: TRBJ1-1
v_gene: TRBV20-1
abundance: once
d_gene: .
CDR3nt: TGCAGCGCAGCCCAATCGGGAGCTTTCTTT
CDR3aa: CSAAQSGAFF

j_gene: TRBJ1-4
v_gene: TRBV6-5
abundance: .
d_gene: TRBD1
CDR3nt: TGTGCCAGCGGGGACAGGAGGGAAAAACTGTTTTTT
CDR3aa: CASGDRREKLFF